A single sample is the source of the 2 T cell receptor beta chains below, sequenced in a study of blood T cell repertoires in COVID-19. Generated by immunoSEQ multiplex PCR, the TCRdb table keeps only in-frame clones and is missing some. The repertoire holds a few hundred thousand clones, with roughly 89% as singletons. The sequencing sample was made of PBMCs or T cells enriched from blood (not recorded which). The receptors come from a woman aged 45-60 years who had been exposed to COVID-19.

This sequence joins TRBV5-1 and TRBJ2-5; 10 bases map to TRBD1. The V gene end was trimmed by 3 bases and the J gene end by 5 bases; junction bases not matched to a gene: 7. From germline, CDR1 is SGHRS and CDR2 YFSETQ. The CDR3 is 15 amino acids. CDR3 sequence reads: CASSYRQGATETQYF. CDR3 bases: TGCGCCAGCAGCTACCGACAGGGGGCTACGGAGACCCAGTACTTC.

V is TRBV28 and J is TRBJ1-6; possible D gene TRBD1, 5 bases. The V gene lost 8 bases and the J gene lost 10 bases, with 18 bases spanning the gap. Germline loops: CDR1 MDHEN, CDR2 SYDVKM. The CDR3 sequence is 14 residues long. This chain's CDR3 is CASQRSGRFSPLHF. DNA of the CDR3: TGTGCCAGCCAAAGGTCAGGGAGGTTCTCACCCCTCCACTTT.